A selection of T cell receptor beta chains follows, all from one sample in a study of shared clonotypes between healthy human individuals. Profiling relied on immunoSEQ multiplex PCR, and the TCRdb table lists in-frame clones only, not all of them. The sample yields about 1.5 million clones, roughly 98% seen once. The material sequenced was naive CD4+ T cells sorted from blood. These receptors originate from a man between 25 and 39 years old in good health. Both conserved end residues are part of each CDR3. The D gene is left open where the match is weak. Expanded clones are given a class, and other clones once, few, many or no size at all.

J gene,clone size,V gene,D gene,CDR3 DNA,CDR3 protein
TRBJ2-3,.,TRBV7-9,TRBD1,TGTGCCAGCAGCTTATTTAGGGACAGGGCCACAGATACGCAGTATTTT,CASSLFRDRATDTQYF
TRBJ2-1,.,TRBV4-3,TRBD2,TGCGCCAGCAGACTAGCGGGAGGTTACAATGAGCAGTTCTTC,CASRLAGGYNEQFF
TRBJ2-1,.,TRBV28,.,TGTGCCAGCAGTTTATATGGGGGTCCCTCCTACAATGAGCAGTTCTTC,CASSLYGGPSYNEQFF
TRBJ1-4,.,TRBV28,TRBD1,TGTGCCAGCAGTTCAGGGGGCGTAAAACTGTTTTTT,CASSSGGVKLFF
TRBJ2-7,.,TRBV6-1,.,TGTGCCAGCGGCCTGGGCGGCTCCTACGAGCAGTACTTC,CASGLGGSYEQYF
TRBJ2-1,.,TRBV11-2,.,TGTGCCAGCAGCTTACTTGCCTACAATGAGCAGTTCTTC,CASSLLAYNEQFF
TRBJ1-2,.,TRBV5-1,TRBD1,TGCGCCAGCAGCTCGGAGCCGGGACAGGGGGCTCATGGCTACACCTTC,CASSSEPGQGAHGYTF
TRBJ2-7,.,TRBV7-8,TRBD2,TGTGCCAGCAGCTTAGACGGGAGGGGGGGCGACGAGCAGTACTTC,CASSLDGRGGDEQYF
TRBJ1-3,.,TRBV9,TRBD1,TGTGCCAGCAGCGGACAGGGACAGGGCAGGGGAAACACCATATATTTT,CASSGQGQGRGNTIYF
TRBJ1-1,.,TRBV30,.,TGTGCCTGGAGTGTAAAGCGACAGCAGTACACTGAAGCTTTCTTT,CAWSVKRQQYTEAFF
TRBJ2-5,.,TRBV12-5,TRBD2,TGTGCTAGTGGTTTGATCCTGACTAGCGGGAGAAGGGAGACCCAGTACTTC,CASGLILTSGRRETQYF
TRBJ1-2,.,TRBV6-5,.,TGTGCCAGCAGCCCGTCGGGGGGCGCTTATACCTTC,CASSPSGGAYTF
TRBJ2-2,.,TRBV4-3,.,TGCGCCAGCAGCCTTGACAGCCCCAGGACCGGGGAGCTGTTTTTT,CASSLDSPRTGELFF
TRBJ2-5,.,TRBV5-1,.,TGCGCCAGCAGCCCTGGGGGGCAAGCGGAGACCCAGTACTTC,CASSPGGQAETQYF
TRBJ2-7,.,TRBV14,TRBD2,TGTGCCAGCAGCCCTGAAATGGGACTAGCGGGACACGAGCAGTACTTC,CASSPEMGLAGHEQYF
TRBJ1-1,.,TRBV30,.,TGTGCCTGGAGTGTCAGGACGAGCACTGAAGCTTTCTTT,CAWSVRTSTEAFF
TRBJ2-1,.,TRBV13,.,TGTGCCAGCAGCGGAAAACAGTACAATGAGCAGTTCTTC,CASSGKQYNEQFF
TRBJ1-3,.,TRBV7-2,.,TGTGCCAGCAGCTTAGGAGGGGTGGTCGGAAACACCATATATTTT,CASSLGGVVGNTIYF
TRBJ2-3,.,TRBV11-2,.,TGTGCCAGCAGCGTACTAGGACCAGATACGCAGTATTTT,CASSVLGPDTQYF
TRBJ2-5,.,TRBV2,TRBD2,TGTGCCAGCAGTGAAGCGTTAGCGGGCCTTCAAGAGACCCAGTACTTC,CASSEALAGLQETQYF
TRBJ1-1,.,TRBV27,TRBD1,TGTGCCAGCACCCAGACAGCGACAGGGAGTTCGATCAACACTGAAGCTTTCTTT,CASTQTATGSSINTEAFF
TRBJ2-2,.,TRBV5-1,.,TGCGCCAGCAGCTACGGGACTCTTCTGAACACCGGGGAGCTGTTTTTT,CASSYGTLLNTGELFF
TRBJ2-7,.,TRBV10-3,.,TGTGCCATCTTACAGGATCGCGAGCAGTACTTC,CAILQDREQYF
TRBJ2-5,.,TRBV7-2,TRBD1,TGTGCCAGCAGCTTATACAGGGGAGAGACCCAGTACTTC,CASSLYRGETQYF
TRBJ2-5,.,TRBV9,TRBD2,TGTGCCAGCAGCCCCCGGACTAGCGGGAGTTTGGAGACCCAGTACTTC,CASSPRTSGSLETQYF
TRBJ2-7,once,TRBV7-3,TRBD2,TGTGCCAGCAGCTTAGAGGGGTCTAGCGGGGCTTACGAGCAGTACTTC,CASSLEGSSGAYEQYF
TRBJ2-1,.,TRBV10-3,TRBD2,TGTGCCATCAGTGAGTCTCTGAGCGGGAACTACAATGAGCAGTTCTTC,CAISESLSGNYNEQFF
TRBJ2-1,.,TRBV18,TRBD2,TGTGCCAGCTCGGGGGGGATTTACAATGAGCAGTTCTTC,CASSGGIYNEQFF
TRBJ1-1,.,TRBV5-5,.,TGTGCCAGCAGCTTGGTGGGCAGGCAAACTGAAGCTTTCTTT,CASSLVGRQTEAFF
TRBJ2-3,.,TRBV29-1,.,TGCAGCGCCGTGGTTGTCAGGGGCACCACAGATACGCAGTATTTT,CSAVVVRGTTDTQYF
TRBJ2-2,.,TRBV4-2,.,TGTGCCAGCAGCCAAGATGACCCGGGTATGAACACCGGGGAGCTGTTTTTT,CASSQDDPGMNTGELFF
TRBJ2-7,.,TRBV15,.,TGTGCCACCAGCGTAGAATGGTACGAGCAGTACTTC,CATSVEWYEQYF
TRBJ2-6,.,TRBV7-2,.,TGTGCCAGCAGCCGAGACGGAGCTGGGGCCAACGTCCTGACTTTC,CASSRDGAGANVLTF
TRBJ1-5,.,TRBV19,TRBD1,TGTGCCAGTAGTCAATGGACAGGGGATAGCAATCAGCCCCAGCATTTT,CASSQWTGDSNQPQHF
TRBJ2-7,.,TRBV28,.,TGTGCAAGCGGGGACAGTCCTCACGAGCAGTACTTC,CASGDSPHEQYF
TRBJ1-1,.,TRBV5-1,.,TGCGCCAGCAGCAAGTTGACAGGAGTAAACACTGAAGCTTTCTTT,CASSKLTGVNTEAFF
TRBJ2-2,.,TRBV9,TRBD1,TGTGCCAGCAGCGTAGTTCAGGGGGTCCCCGGGGAGCTGTTTTTT,CASSVVQGVPGELFF
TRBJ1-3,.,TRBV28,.,TGTGCCAGCAGGGGGGCCGGGCAAGCCTCTGGAAACACCATATATTTT,CASRGAGQASGNTIYF
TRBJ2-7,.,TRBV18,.,TGTGCCAGCTCACCACCGGGGACCTACGAGCAGTACTTC,CASSPPGTYEQYF
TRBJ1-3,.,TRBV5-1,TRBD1,TGCGCCAGCACCTGGGGGACAGGAAGAAACACCATATATTTT,CASTWGTGRNTIYF
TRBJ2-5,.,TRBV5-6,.,TGTGCCAGCAGCTTAAAGGGGGAGCAAGAGACCCAGTACTTC,CASSLKGEQETQYF
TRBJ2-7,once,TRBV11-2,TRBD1,TGTGCCAGCAGCTTATTTACAGGGGTTAGGGAGCAGTACTTC,CASSLFTGVREQYF
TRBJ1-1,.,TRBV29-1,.,TGCAGCGTTGAAGGACGGATGAACACTGAAGCTTTCTTT,CSVEGRMNTEAFF
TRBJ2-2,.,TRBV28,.,TGTGCCAGCAGTTTAGTATTCAGTCATACCGGGGAGCTGTTTTTT,CASSLVFSHTGELFF
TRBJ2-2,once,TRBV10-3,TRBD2,TGTGCCATCAGTGATGCGGGAGGGCCGAGCACCGGGGAGCTGTTTTTT,CAISDAGGPSTGELFF
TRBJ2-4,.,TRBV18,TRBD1,TGTGCCAGCTCACAAGAGACAGGGGGTAGAAACATTCAGTACTTC,CASSQETGGRNIQYF
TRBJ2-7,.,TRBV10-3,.,TGTGCCATCAGCACCGGGACTGACAGTTTCCAGTACTTC,CAISTGTDSFQYF
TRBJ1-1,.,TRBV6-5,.,TGTGCCAGCAGCCGAGGATGGGGTTCTGAAGCTTTCTTT,CASSRGWGSEAFF
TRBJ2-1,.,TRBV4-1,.,TGCGCCAGCAGCCAAGATCCGCGGGGTGAGCAGTTCTTC,CASSQDPRGEQFF
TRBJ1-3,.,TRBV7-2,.,TGTGCCAGCAGCTCCCAGGGACACCGGAGCTCTGGAAACACCATATATTTT,CASSSQGHRSSGNTIYF
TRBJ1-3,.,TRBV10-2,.,TGCGCCAGCAGTGAGTCCCTACAGGGATCTGGAAACACCATATATTTT,CASSESLQGSGNTIYF
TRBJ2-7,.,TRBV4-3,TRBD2,TGCGCCAGCAGCGGGCGTGGAGCAGCGGGATCGTACGAGCAGTACTTC,CASSGRGAAGSYEQYF
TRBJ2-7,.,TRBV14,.,TGTGCCAGCAGCATCCAAGGGGCGGTCTACGAGCAGTACTTC,CASSIQGAVYEQYF
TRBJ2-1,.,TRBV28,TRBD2,TGTGCCAGCAGTTTGACTAGCCTCAATGAGCAGTTCTTC,CASSLTSLNEQFF
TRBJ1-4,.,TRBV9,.,TGTGCCAGCAGCGCCGAGACAGATAGGAATGAAAAACTGTTTTTT,CASSAETDRNEKLFF